The rows below give T cell receptor beta chains drawn from one sample of a study of a mutant IDH1 vaccine in newly diagnosed glioma. These receptors have no identified antigens. The table came from immunoSEQ multiplex PCR; TCRdb's copy has only in-frame clones and leaves some out. The sample records 35,000 to 50,000 clones, about four fifths being singletons. Sequences were derived from PBMCs, sampled from a glioma patient whose treatment included an IDH1 peptide vaccine. All receptors come from a man in his forties with glioma. The CDR3 runs from the conserved cysteine through the conserved F or W. Each record gives: D gene, clone size, V gene, J gene, CDR3 DNA, CDR3 protein. The D gene is left open where the match is weak. Clone sizes are given selectively: once, few, many, or a class where the clone is expanded.

d_gene: TRBD2
abundance: -
v_gene: TRBV9
j_gene: TRBJ2-7
CDR3nt: TGTGCCAGCAGCCCTGAGGGGAGGGTTGGCAGAAATTCCTACGAGCAGTACTTC
CDR3aa: CASSPEGRVGRNSYEQYF

d_gene: -
abundance: -
v_gene: TRBV27
j_gene: TRBJ2-3
CDR3nt: TGTGCCAGCAGTCGGGGGTGGGGGTCTATAGATACGCAGTATTTT
CDR3aa: CASSRGWGSIDTQYF

d_gene: TRBD1
abundance: -
v_gene: TRBV14
j_gene: TRBJ2-4
CDR3nt: TGTGCCAGCAGCCAGGGGCGACAGGGTGCCAAAAACATTCAGTACTTC
CDR3aa: CASSQGRQGAKNIQYF

d_gene: -
abundance: -
v_gene: TRBV4-2
j_gene: TRBJ2-5
CDR3nt: TGTGCCAGCAGCCAAGGAAGCCGGGAGAGGGAGACCCAGTACTTC
CDR3aa: CASSQGSRERETQYF

d_gene: TRBD2
abundance: once
v_gene: TRBV6-5
j_gene: TRBJ2-5
CDR3nt: TGTGCCAGCAGAACACTAGCGGACCAAGAGACCCAGTACTTC
CDR3aa: CASRTLADQETQYF

d_gene: -
abundance: once
v_gene: TRBV18
j_gene: TRBJ2-4
CDR3nt: TGTGCCAGCTCACCACAGGCATCCAAAAACATTCAGTACTTC
CDR3aa: CASSPQASKNIQYF

d_gene: -
abundance: -
v_gene: TRBV5-4
j_gene: TRBJ2-3
CDR3nt: TGTGCCAGCAGCTTGGCCGGGGACATTACAGATACGCAGTATTTT
CDR3aa: CASSLAGDITDTQYF

d_gene: -
abundance: few
v_gene: TRBV12-1
j_gene: TRBJ2-7
CDR3nt: TGTGCCAGCAAAACTAGCCTGTCCTACGAGCAGTACTTC
CDR3aa: CASKTSLSYEQYF

d_gene: TRBD1
abundance: -
v_gene: TRBV2
j_gene: TRBJ2-1
CDR3nt: TGTGCCAGCCGACAGGGGCTACCGGGCGATGAGCAGTTCTTC
CDR3aa: CASRQGLPGDEQFF

d_gene: TRBD2
abundance: -
v_gene: TRBV4-2
j_gene: TRBJ2-3
CDR3nt: TGTGCCAGCAGCCAAGGAAGCCTAGCGGGCAAAGATACGCAGTATTTT
CDR3aa: CASSQGSLAGKDTQYF

d_gene: -
abundance: few
v_gene: TRBV5-6
j_gene: TRBJ2-1
CDR3nt: TGTGCCAGCAGCTTAGGGGCAGACTCCTACAATGAGCAGTTCTTC
CDR3aa: CASSLGADSYNEQFF

d_gene: TRBD2
abundance: once
v_gene: TRBV27
j_gene: TRBJ2-7
CDR3nt: TGTGCCAGCAGCCGTACTAGCGGGAGGTCTTACGAGCAGTACTTC
CDR3aa: CASSRTSGRSYEQYF

d_gene: -
abundance: -
v_gene: TRBV18
j_gene: TRBJ1-2
CDR3nt: TGTGCCAGCATCACCGGGACAACGCACTATGGCTACACCTTC
CDR3aa: CASITGTTHYGYTF

d_gene: TRBD2
abundance: once
v_gene: TRBV4-1
j_gene: TRBJ2-5
CDR3nt: TGCGCCAGCAGTATGGGTCCAGGGTGGGTCCGGGAGGGGCGGCGAGAGACCCAGTACTTC
CDR3aa: CASSMGPGWVREGRRETQYF

d_gene: TRBD2
abundance: -
v_gene: TRBV6-4
j_gene: TRBJ2-3
CDR3nt: TGTGCCAGCAGTGACTTCGCGGGAGAGCCAGATACGCAGTATTTT
CDR3aa: CASSDFAGEPDTQYF

d_gene: -
abundance: -
v_gene: TRBV5-1
j_gene: TRBJ2-7
CDR3nt: TGCGCCAGCAGCCCGGGCTACGAGCAGTACTTC
CDR3aa: CASSPGYEQYF

d_gene: TRBD1
abundance: -
v_gene: TRBV29-1
j_gene: TRBJ2-7
CDR3nt: TGCAGCGTTGGGACAGGGGGATCCGAGCAGTACTTC
CDR3aa: CSVGTGGSEQYF

d_gene: -
abundance: -
v_gene: TRBV5-4
j_gene: TRBJ1-2
CDR3nt: TGTGCCAGCAGACCTGACCATAACTATGGCTACACCTTC
CDR3aa: CASRPDHNYGYTF

d_gene: -
abundance: -
v_gene: TRBV9
j_gene: TRBJ2-5
CDR3nt: TGTGCCAGCAGCACAGGACCGCTAGGGGAGACCCAGTACTTC
CDR3aa: CASSTGPLGETQYF

d_gene: TRBD1
abundance: -
v_gene: TRBV7-9
j_gene: TRBJ1-4
CDR3nt: TGTGCCAGCACCCTCTCGGCAGGGGGTGTCGAAAAACTGTTTTTT
CDR3aa: CASTLSAGGVEKLFF

d_gene: TRBD1
abundance: -
v_gene: TRBV4-1
j_gene: TRBJ1-4
CDR3nt: TGCGCCAGCAGCCAGGGGGACAGAGATGGTGAAAAACTGTTTTTT
CDR3aa: CASSQGDRDGEKLFF

d_gene: -
abundance: -
v_gene: TRBV2
j_gene: TRBJ2-7
CDR3nt: TGTGCCAGCATGGGCGCAACCTACGAGCAGTACTTC
CDR3aa: CASMGATYEQYF

d_gene: -
abundance: -
v_gene: TRBV7-2
j_gene: TRBJ2-7
CDR3nt: TGTGCCAGCAGCTTCCGATACGACTCGGGGGAGCAGTACTTC
CDR3aa: CASSFRYDSGEQYF

d_gene: TRBD1
abundance: -
v_gene: TRBV7-8
j_gene: TRBJ1-5
CDR3nt: TGTGCCAGCAGCCCCGACAGGGGGGTGTATCAGCCCCAGCATTTT
CDR3aa: CASSPDRGVYQPQHF

d_gene: TRBD2
abundance: -
v_gene: TRBV4-1
j_gene: TRBJ2-1
CDR3nt: TGCGCCAGCAGCCAAGATGGAGGGACTAGCGGGAGGAATGAGCAGTTCTTC
CDR3aa: CASSQDGGTSGRNEQFF

d_gene: TRBD2
abundance: -
v_gene: TRBV27
j_gene: TRBJ2-3
CDR3nt: TGTGCCACCCAAGAGGGGACTAGGACTTATACGCAGTATTTT
CDR3aa: CATQEGTRTYTQYF

d_gene: TRBD2
abundance: -
v_gene: TRBV10-3
j_gene: TRBJ2-1
CDR3nt: TGTGCCATCAGCTTTACCGGGACTAGCGTGCGAAATGAGCAGTTCTTC
CDR3aa: CAISFTGTSVRNEQFF

d_gene: TRBD2
abundance: -
v_gene: TRBV5-1
j_gene: TRBJ2-1
CDR3nt: TGCGCCAGCAGCTACCAACTTGGCGGGAGCTCCTACAATGAGCAGTTCTTC
CDR3aa: CASSYQLGGSSYNEQFF

d_gene: -
abundance: -
v_gene: TRBV19
j_gene: TRBJ1-4
CDR3nt: TGTGCCAGTCGGATTTTACAAGGAGAAAAACTGTTTTTT
CDR3aa: CASRILQGEKLFF

d_gene: -
abundance: -
v_gene: TRBV7-9
j_gene: TRBJ1-5
CDR3nt: TGTGCCAGCAACCCGGGGGGGCCCAATCAGCCCCAGCATTTT
CDR3aa: CASNPGGPNQPQHF

d_gene: TRBD1
abundance: -
v_gene: TRBV7-8
j_gene: TRBJ2-7
CDR3nt: TGTGCCAGCAGCACAAGACAGGGCCTCGAGCAGTACTTC
CDR3aa: CASSTRQGLEQYF

d_gene: -
abundance: -
v_gene: TRBV6-5
j_gene: TRBJ1-1
CDR3nt: TGTGCCAGCAGCCGCTCGAGGGGCAACACTGAAGCTTTCTTT
CDR3aa: CASSRSRGNTEAFF

d_gene: TRBD1
abundance: few
v_gene: TRBV4-3
j_gene: TRBJ1-1
CDR3nt: TGCGCCAGCAGCCAAGCGGCCGGGACAGGGAGCACTGAAGCTTTCTTT
CDR3aa: CASSQAAGTGSTEAFF

d_gene: -
abundance: -
v_gene: TRBV19
j_gene: TRBJ2-5
CDR3nt: TGTGCCAGTAATCGAGGGACCGCAAGAGAGACCCAGTACTTC
CDR3aa: CASNRGTARETQYF